The rows below give T cell receptor beta chains drawn from one sample of a study of type 1 and type 2 diabetes patients. A single record per CDR3 protein comes from TCRdb applying MiXCR to the multiplex PCR reads. Of around 300,000 distinct CDR3 sequences listed, around 50% were seen once; the top ten hold roughly an eighth. The source material was peripheral blood mononuclear cells (PBMCs). The receptor set was obtained from a man in his late teens or twenties with type 2 diabetes. Each CDR3 is given with its conserved first and last residue. A D gene is named only where the DNA matches it firmly.

TRBD2,TRBV29-1,TRBJ2-3,CSVPRRGSSTDTQYF
.,TRBV3-1,TRBJ2-7,CASSFTGDEQYF
.,TRBV20-1,TRBJ1-1,CSAPHPLNTEAFF
TRBD2,TRBV20-1,TRBJ2-3,CSAVDQGLAVYTDTQYF
TRBD1,TRBV20-1,TRBJ1-2,CSVYPTDRVGGGYTF
.,TRBV20-1,TRBJ1-2,CSAPGGGYYGYTF
TRBD2,TRBV6-5,TRBJ2-7,CASRPSGGASHEQYF
.,TRBV2,TRBJ1-6,CASNLQGSYNSPLHF
.,TRBV5-1,TRBJ2-3,CASSLGHPTDTQYF
.,TRBV30,TRBJ2-5,CAWSWQTSETQYF
.,TRBV4-1,TRBJ2-3,CASSQDHFTPSTDTQYF
TRBD1,TRBV6-1,TRBJ1-2,CASSFLTGRIPYGYTF
.,TRBV12-3/TRBV12-4,TRBJ1-2,CASSPEKYGYTF
TRBD1,TRBV5-8,TRBJ1-1,CASSFSKRGLRRVAFF
TRBD2,TRBV7-8,TRBJ2-1,CASSLGLAGTNEQFF
TRBD2,TRBV19,TRBJ2-7,CASRTGTSGRGYEQYF
TRBD1,TRBV12-3/TRBV12-4,TRBJ2-5,CASSRARQGETQYF
.,TRBV29-1,TRBJ1-2,CSVERRGGADYGYTF
.,TRBV10-1,TRBJ2-2,CASSESGTSSTGELFF
.,TRBV12-3/TRBV12-4,TRBJ1-1,CASWRRGEAFF
.,TRBV9,TRBJ2-7,CASSVGDNYEQYF
.,TRBV7-2,TRBJ1-2,CASSPAVSGYTF
.,TRBV4-1,TRBJ1-4,CASSHRAGKLFF